These 16 T cell receptor beta chains came from one sample sequenced in a study of cytomegalovirus exposure and HLA in healthy donors. Sequencing used immunoSEQ multiplex PCR; TCRdb keeps in-frame clones, though not all of them. The sample lists some 120,000 clones; 85% to 95% were seen once. The sequencing sample was made of PBMCs. These receptors were obtained from a woman aged 18-30 years in good health and CMV-seronegative.

CDR3 loop: CASSPTGRGNTDTQYF. The CDR3 DNA reads TGCGCCAGCAGCCCCACCGGGCGGGGAAACACAGATACGCAGTATTTT. J is TRBJ2-3 and V is TRBV5-1; a weak D match, TRBD2 (6 bases). V was shortened by 4 bases and J by 2 bases, with 17 bases between the two germline ends. The CDR3 totals 16 residues. CDR1 is SGHRS, CDR2 YFSETQ, per germline.

The chain recombines TRBV6-1 with TRBJ2-5; D remains ambiguous. V lost 10 bases and J 6 bases, leaving 21 bases between the germline ends. This CDR3 has 14 residues. Germline values: CDR1 MNHNS, CDR2 SASEGT. The CDR3 sequence: CATDPAVVWKTQYF. As DNA, the CDR3 is TGTGCCACCGACCCTGCGGTCGTATGGAAGACCCAGTACTTC.

The rearrangement uses TRBV5-1 and TRBJ1-1; 9 nucleotides line up with TRBD1. The CDR3 has 15 amino acids. The V gene's germline CDR1 is SGHRS and CDR2 YFSETQ. Trimming took 4 bases from V and 11 from J; bases not matched to a gene: 15. The CDR3 protein is CASSPLEDRGRVAFF. In DNA form, the CDR3 reads TGCGCCAGCAGCCCGCTGGAAGACAGGGGGAGGGTGGCTTTCTTT.

The chain is built from TRBV9 and TRBJ2-1; 7 nucleotides agree with TRBD2. This CDR3 is 16 amino acids long. Germline loops: CDR1 SGDLS, CDR2 YYNGEE. J lost 4 bases, V lost 3 bases, and 10 bases had no gene match. Here the CDR3 reads CASSAPRAGLYNEQFF. The CDR3, as DNA: TGTGCCAGCAGCGCCCCACGAGCGGGACTTTACAATGAGCAGTTCTTC.

V is TRBV28 and J is TRBJ2-7; 12 bases are shared with TRBD2. Germline lookup yields CDR1 MDHEN and CDR2 SYDVKM. V trimming: 2 bases; J trimming: 0 bases; junction bases outside the gene matches: 5. CDR3 size: 17 residues. The CDR3 nucleotides are TGTGCCAGCAGTTTAGGGACTAGCGGGTATTACTCCTACGAGCAGTACTTC. Translation: CASSLGTSGYYSYEQYF.

This clone has only one observation. The V and J genes are TRBV19 and TRBJ2-7; 10 bases line up with TRBD1. Germline loops: CDR1 LNHDA, CDR2 SQIVND (reference sequence). The CDR3 length is 15 residues. J gave up 5 bases and V 6 bases, and 10 bases lay outside the gene matches. This chain's CDR3 is CASRDGQGGVDEQYF. The CDR3 DNA reads TGTGCCAGTAGAGACGGACAGGGGGGTGTCGACGAGCAGTACTTC.

This clone was detected only once. The chain combines TRBV27 with TRBJ2-1; 10 nucleotides agree with TRBD2. V gave up 2 bases and J gave up 5 bases; unmatched junction bases: 3. CDR3 size: 15 residues. The germline V gene encodes CDR1 MNHEY and CDR2 SMNVEV (reference sequence). This CDR3 is CASSLSLAGDNEQFF. For the CDR3, the DNA is TGTGCCAGCAGTTTAAGTCTAGCGGGGGACAATGAGCAGTTCTTC.

This clone has a single count. V and J are TRBV27 and TRBJ1-4; maybe TRBD1 (5 bases). The CDR3 consists of 13 residues. V was clipped by 3 bases and J by 8 bases, with 10 bases between them. The germline CDR1 and CDR2 sequences are MNHEY and SMNVEV (reference sequence). The CDR3 bases are TGTGCCAGCAGTTTGACGGGGGACGAAAAACTGTTTTTT. This translates into CASSLTGDEKLFF.

This chain joins TRBV10-3 and TRBJ2-3; possible D gene TRBD1, 6 bases. CDR1 is ENHRY, CDR2 SYGVKD, per germline. Deletions cut 10 bases from V and 0 bases from J, with 11 bases between. This CDR3 comprises 13 residues. The CDR3 loop reads CATGATSTDTQYF. The CDR3 nucleotides are TGTGCCACAGGGGCTACTAGCACAGATACGCAGTATTTT.

The chain links TRBV2 to TRBJ1-5; D gene unclear. The CDR3 is 16 residues long. Germline loops: CDR1 SNHLY, CDR2 FYNNEI. The V end was cut by 6 bases, the J end by 3 bases, with 18 bases between. CDR3 region: CASSAEQLKNNQPQHF. The CDR3 bases are TGTGCCAGCAGCGCCGAACAGCTGAAAAACAATCAGCCCCAGCATTTT.

The rearrangement links TRBV12-5 to TRBJ1-4; no firm D call. With 6 bases removed from V and 8 bases from J, the gap between germline ends came to 13 bases. CDR3 length: 13 amino acids. The V gene's germline CDR1 is LGHNT and CDR2 FRNRAP. CDR3 residues: CASGPEAWEKLFF. The CDR3 DNA reads as TGTGCTAGTGGGCCTGAGGCATGGGAAAAACTGTTTTTT.

This chain uses TRBV6-6 with TRBJ2-1, with TRBD2 as a possible D gene (7 bases). Germline CDR1 reads MNHNY; CDR2 reads SVGAGI (reference sequence). CDR3 length: 16 residues. V shed 0 bases and J shed 8 bases, with 17 bases lying between them. In DNA form, the CDR3 reads TGTGCCAGCAGTTACTCGGGGGGGGCGGGTGGTGATGAGCAGTTCTTC. It specifies CASSYSGGAGGDEQFF.

V is TRBV19 and J is TRBJ2-1; possible D gene TRBD2, 5 bases. The germline V and J ends were trimmed by 4 bases and 6 bases, with 19 bases remaining between them. The CDR3 contains 16 residues. Germline assignment: CDR1 LNHDA and CDR2 SQIVND (reference sequence). In nucleotides, the CDR3 is TGTGCCAGTAGTACCCGAGGAGGATCCATCGTCAATGAGCAGTTCTTC. Translating gives CASSTRGGSIVNEQFF.

This chain uses TRBV28 with TRBJ2-3; D gene uncertain. Trimming cost V 5 bases and J 0 bases, with 9 bases left between them. The germline gives CDR1 MDHEN, CDR2 SYDVKM. The CDR3 is 14 residues long. CDR3 residues: CASSPNWSTDTQYF. CDR3 nucleotides: TGTGCCAGCAGTCCAAACTGGAGCACAGATACGCAGTATTTT. The whole variable domain, remainder taken from reference TRBV28 and TRBJ2-3, is DVKVTQSSRYLVKRTGEKVFLECVQDMDHENMFWYRQDPGLGLRLIYFSYDVKMKEKGDIPEGYSVSREKKERFSLILESASTNQTSMYLCASSPNWSTDTQYFGPGTRLTVL.

There are a few counts of this clone. The rearrangement uses TRBV12-5 and TRBJ2-7, with TRBD1 matching over 9 bases. Trimming at V came to 6 bases and at J to 2 bases, leaving 8 bases not matched to a gene. Germline values: CDR1 LGHNT, CDR2 FRNRAP. The CDR3 has 15 amino acids. In DNA, the CDR3 is TGTGCTAGTGGATCTACAGGGGGCGCACCCTACGAGCAGTACTTC. Translating it yields CASGSTGGAPYEQYF. The variable domain in full, with the rest retrieved from reference TRBV12-5 and TRBJ2-7, is DARVTQTPRHKVTEMGQEVTMRCQPILGHNTVFWYRQTMMQGLELLAYFRNRAPLDDSGMPKDRFSAEMPDATLATLKIQPSEPRDSAVYFCASGSTGGAPYEQYFGPGTRLTVT.

In this sample, this clone turned up a few times. This chain joins TRBV2 and TRBJ1-6, with D unresolved. Trimming cost V 4 bases and J 2 bases, with 6 bases left between them. The CDR3 runs 14 residues. From germline, CDR1 is SNHLY and CDR2 FYNNEI. CDR3 sequence: CASSGGTYNSPLHF. The DNA of the CDR3 is TGTGCCAGCAGTGGCGGGACCTATAATTCACCCCTCCACTTT.